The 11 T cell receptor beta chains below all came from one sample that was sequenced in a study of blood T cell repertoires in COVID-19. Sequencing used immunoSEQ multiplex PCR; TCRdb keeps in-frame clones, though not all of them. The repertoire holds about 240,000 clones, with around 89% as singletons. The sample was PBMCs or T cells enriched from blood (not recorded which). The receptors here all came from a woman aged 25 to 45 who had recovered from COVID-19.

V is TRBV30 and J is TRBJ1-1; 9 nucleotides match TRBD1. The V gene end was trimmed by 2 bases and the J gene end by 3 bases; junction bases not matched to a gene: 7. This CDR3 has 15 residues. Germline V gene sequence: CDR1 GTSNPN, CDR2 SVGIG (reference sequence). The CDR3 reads CAWSLPGTGYTEAFF. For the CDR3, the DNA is TGTGCCTGGAGTCTCCCCGGGACAGGGTACACTGAAGCTTTCTTT.

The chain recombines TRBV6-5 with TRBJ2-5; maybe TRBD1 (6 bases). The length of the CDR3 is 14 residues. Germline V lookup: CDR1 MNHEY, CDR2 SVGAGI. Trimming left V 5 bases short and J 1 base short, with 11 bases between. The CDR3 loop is CASSPDRIQETQYF. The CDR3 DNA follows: TGTGCCAGCAGTCCCGACAGGATCCAAGAGACCCAGTACTTC.

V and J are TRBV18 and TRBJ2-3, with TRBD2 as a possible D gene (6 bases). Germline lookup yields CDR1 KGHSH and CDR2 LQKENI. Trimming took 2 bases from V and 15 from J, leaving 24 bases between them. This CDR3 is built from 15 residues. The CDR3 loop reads CASSPGLEGTGGSYF. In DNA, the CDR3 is TGTGCCAGCTCACCAGGGTTAGAAGGAACCGGAGGGAGCTATTTT. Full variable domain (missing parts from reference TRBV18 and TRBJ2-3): NAGVMQNPRHLVRRRGQEARLRCSPMKGHSHVYWYRQLPEEGLKFMVYLQKENIIDESGMPKERFSAEFPKEGPSILRIQQVVRGDSAAYFCASSPGLEGTGGSYFGPGTRLTVL.

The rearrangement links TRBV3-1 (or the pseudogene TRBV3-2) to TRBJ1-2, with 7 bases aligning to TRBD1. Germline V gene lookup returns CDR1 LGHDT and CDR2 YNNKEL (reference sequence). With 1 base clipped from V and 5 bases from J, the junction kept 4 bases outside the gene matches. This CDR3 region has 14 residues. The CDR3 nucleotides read TGTGCCAGCAGCCAAGTTGGGACAGAGTATGGCTACACCTTC. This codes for CASSQVGTEYGYTF.

CDR3 amino acids: CATSDTTHGAETQYF. The DNA for the CDR3 is TGTGCCACCAGTGACACAACACATGGGGCAGAGACCCAGTACTTC. The rearrangement uses TRBV24-1 and TRBJ2-5; tentative D call: TRBD1 (5 bases). Trimming cost V 4 bases and J 4 bases, with 15 bases left between them. The CDR3 sequence is 15 residues long. Per germline, CDR1 KGHDR and CDR2 SFDVKD.

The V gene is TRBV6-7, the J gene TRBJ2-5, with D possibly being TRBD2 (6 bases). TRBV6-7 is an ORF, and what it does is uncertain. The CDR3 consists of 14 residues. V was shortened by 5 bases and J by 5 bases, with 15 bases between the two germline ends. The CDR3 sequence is CASSVELGGETQYF. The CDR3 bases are TGTGCCAGCAGTGTGGAACTAGGAGGGGAGACCCAGTACTTC.

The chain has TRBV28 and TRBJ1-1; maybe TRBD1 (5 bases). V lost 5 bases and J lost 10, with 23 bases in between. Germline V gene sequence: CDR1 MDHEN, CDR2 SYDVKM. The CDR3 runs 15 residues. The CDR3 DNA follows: TGTGCCAGCAGTCCCCCTAGGGGCAGAGACTCTTTAGCTTTCTTT. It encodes CASSPPRGRDSLAFF. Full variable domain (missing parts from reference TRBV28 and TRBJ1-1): DVKVTQSSRYLVKRTGEKVFLECVQDMDHENMFWYRQDPGLGLRLIYFSYDVKMKEKGDIPEGYSVSREKKERFSLILESASTNQTSMYLCASSPPRGRDSLAFFGQGTRLTVV.

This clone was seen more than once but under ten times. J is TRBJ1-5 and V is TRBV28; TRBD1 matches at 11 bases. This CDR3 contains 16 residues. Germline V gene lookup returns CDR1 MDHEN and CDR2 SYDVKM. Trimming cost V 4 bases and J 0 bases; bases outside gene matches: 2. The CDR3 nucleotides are TGTGCCAGCAGTTCCGGGACAGGGGGTAGCAATCAGCCCCAGCATTTT. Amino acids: CASSSGTGGSNQPQHF. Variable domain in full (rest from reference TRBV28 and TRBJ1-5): DVKVTQSSRYLVKRTGEKVFLECVQDMDHENMFWYRQDPGLGLRLIYFSYDVKMKEKGDIPEGYSVSREKKERFSLILESASTNQTSMYLCASSSGTGGSNQPQHFGDGTRLSIL.

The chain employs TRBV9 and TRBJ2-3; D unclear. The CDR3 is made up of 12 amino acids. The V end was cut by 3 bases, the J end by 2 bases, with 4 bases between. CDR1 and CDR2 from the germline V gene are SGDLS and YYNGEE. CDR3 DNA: TGTGCCAGCAGCGCAAACACAGATACGCAGTATTTT. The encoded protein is CASSANTDTQYF.

The chain's CDR3 is CASNDAGGHEAFF. The DNA of the CDR3 is TGTGCCAGCAACGATGCGGGGGGCCATGAAGCTTTCTTT. The rearrangement links TRBV2 to TRBJ1-1; weak D call: TRBD1 (6 bases). Trimming took off 7 bases at V and 7 bases at J, with 16 bases between the two ends. In germline, CDR1 is SNHLY, CDR2 FYNNEI. The CDR3 has 13 residues.

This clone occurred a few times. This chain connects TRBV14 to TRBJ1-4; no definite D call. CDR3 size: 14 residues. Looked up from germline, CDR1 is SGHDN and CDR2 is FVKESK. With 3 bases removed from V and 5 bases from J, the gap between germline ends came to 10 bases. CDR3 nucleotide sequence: TGTGCCAGCAGCCATATCGGGTTGAATGAAAAACTGTTTTTT. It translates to CASSHIGLNEKLFF. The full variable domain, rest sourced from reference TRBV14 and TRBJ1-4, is EAGVTQFPSHSVIEKGQTVTLRCDPISGHDNLYWYRRVMGKEIKFLLHFVKESKQDESGMPNNRFLAERTGGTYSTLKVQPAELEDSGVYFCASSHIGLNEKLFFGSGTQLSVL.